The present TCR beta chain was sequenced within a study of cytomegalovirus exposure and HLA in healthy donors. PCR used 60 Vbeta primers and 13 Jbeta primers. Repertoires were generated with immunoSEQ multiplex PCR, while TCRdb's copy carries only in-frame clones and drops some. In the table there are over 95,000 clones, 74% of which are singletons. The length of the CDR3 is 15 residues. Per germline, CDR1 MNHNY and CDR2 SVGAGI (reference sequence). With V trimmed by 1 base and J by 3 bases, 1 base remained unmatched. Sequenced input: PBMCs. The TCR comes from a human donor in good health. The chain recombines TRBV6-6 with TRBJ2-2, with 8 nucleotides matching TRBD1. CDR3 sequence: CASSYLTGDTGELFF. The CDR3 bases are TGTGCCAGCAGTTACTTGACAGGGGACACCGGGGAGCTGTTTTTT.